This T cell receptor beta chain appears in the sequencing data of a study of blood T cells in healthy people across ages (dated by TCRdb to about 2015). As for the study more broadly: In model experiments, template switching captured roughly one uniquely barcoded TCR beta cDNA molecule for every two T cells. To avoid experimental bias, donors of different ages were distributed randomly across sequencing lanes. Donors were grouped into four age groups: young (average about 15 years), middle-aged (39), aged (around 60) and long-lived (just over 80). The study analyzed two additional independent replicas of 1 million unique cDNA reads from the same blood draw for two donors, one aged 18 to 29 and one aged 80 or older. The study measured age-related changes in TCR beta repertoire diversity using deep sequencing normalized with unique cDNA molecular identifiers. Here is what the overall study found, with its caveats: Because profiling used bulk unsorted PBMCs, naive and antigen-experienced compartments could not be compared conclusively. Estimates of total diversity based on one million sequenced T cells were considered lower bounds and underestimates. The percentage of naive T cells measured by flow cytometry correlated strongly with observed TCR beta diversity. Because donor CMV infection status was unknown, age-related changes in expanded clonotypes were potentially confounded. Observed TCR beta diversity per million T cells fell roughly linearly with age, and a significant reduction was already apparent by age around 40. The long-lived group showed more naive CD4+ T cells, fewer expanded clones and increased TCR diversity than the aged group, suggesting age selection.

The donors were roughly 38 Caucasian individuals from Russia, aged roughly 6 to 100 years, who were systemically healthy. Approximately 10 milliliters of peripheral blood were collected from each donor into EDTA-treated Vacutainer tubes. PBMCs were isolated by Ficoll-Paque density-gradient centrifugation, with at least 6 million obtained per sample. Trizol reagent was used to extract total RNA from the PBMCs, yielding at least 6 micrograms per sample. Naive CD45RAhigh/CD27high T cell percentages were measured by flow cytometry on a PBMC aliquot from every donor. Library method: 5' RACE. Sequencing instrument: Illumina HiSeq 2500. The second PCR ran for roughly 7 to 12 cycles and used a J-beta primer mix along with a sample-barcoded 5' primer. Each TCR beta cDNA molecule received a unique molecular identifier from a template-switch 5' adaptor carrying 12 random nucleotides. At least 2.5 million CDR3-containing paired-end reads were obtained from each sample. All of the RNA was converted into first-strand cDNA using the Mint cDNA synthesis kit, with a TRBC-specific oligonucleotide serving as the primer. Following uracil-DNA glycosylase treatment, all cDNA underwent a first 18-cycle PCR with the universal primers M1SS and BC2_uni_R. The paper's processing steps were these. Each sample was normalized by randomly selecting 1 million high-quality reads, each carrying a distinct molecular identifier. Reads with shared molecular identifiers were discarded instead of being binned into consensus sequences. MiTCR, run with a Q25 quality threshold and the strictest error-elimination algorithm, handled CDR3 identification, clonotype clustering and error correction. Lower-bound total TCR beta diversity was estimated with a nonparametric unseen species model using Euler transformation. TCRdb itself trimmed the public reads at Q25 with fastp, ran MiXCR and retained productive beta chains. Rows with one shared CDR3 protein collapse into an entry with the most common genes and DNA. TCRdb, not the authors, supplied the V and J calls. This sample comprises 1.6 million or so distinct CDR3 sequences, approximately 32% of them detected only once. The ten largest clonotypes hold approximately 10% of the sample.

With regard to this clonotype: The target of this receptor is not known. No base quality values were provided; no much bigger clone lies one nucleotide off.

Sequenced input: blood. This TCR derives from a woman aged 25-40 years in good health.

In nucleotides, the sequence is TGTGCCAGCTCACCCTCGTCGGGTTCCGGGGAGCTGTTTTTT. This is translated as CASSPSSGSGELFF. The V and J genes are TRBV18 and TRBJ2-2, with an unclear D gene assignment. Trimming costs V 3 bases and J 6 bases, and their ends lie 11 bases apart. CDR1 and CDR2 were assigned from the germline V gene as KGHSH and LQKENI. The CDR3, from cysteine to phenylalanine, totals 14 residues. The kept DNA is CDR3 alone, 42 bases in frame from the first base.